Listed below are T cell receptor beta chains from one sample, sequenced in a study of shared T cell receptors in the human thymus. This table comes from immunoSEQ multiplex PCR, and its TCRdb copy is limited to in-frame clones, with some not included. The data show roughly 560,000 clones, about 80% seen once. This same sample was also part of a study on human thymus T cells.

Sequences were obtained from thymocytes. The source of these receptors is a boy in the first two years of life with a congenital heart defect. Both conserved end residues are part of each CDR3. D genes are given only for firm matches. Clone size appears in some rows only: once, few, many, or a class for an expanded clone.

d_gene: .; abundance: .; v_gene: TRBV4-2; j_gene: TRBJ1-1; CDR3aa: CASSQRGTEAFF; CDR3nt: TGTGCCAGCAGCCAAAGGGGTACTGAAGCTTTCTTT
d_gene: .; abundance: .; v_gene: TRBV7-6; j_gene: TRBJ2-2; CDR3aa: CASRRVSGELFF; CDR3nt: TGTGCCAGCAGGCGGGTGAGCGGGGAGCTGTTTTTT
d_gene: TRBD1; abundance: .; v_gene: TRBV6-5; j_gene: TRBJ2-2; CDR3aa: CASSYTGTGFSGELFF; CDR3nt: TGTGCCAGCAGTTACACGGGGACAGGGTTCAGCGGGGAGCTGTTTTTT
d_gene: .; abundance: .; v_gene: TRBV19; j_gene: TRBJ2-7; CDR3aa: CASSIGHSLSGYEQYF; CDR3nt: TGTGCCAGTAGTATTGGTCACTCTTTGTCGGGATACGAGCAGTACTTC
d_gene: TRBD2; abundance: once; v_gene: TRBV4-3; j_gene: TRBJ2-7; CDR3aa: CASSQDPPEERGPYEQYF; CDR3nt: TGCGCCAGCAGCCAAGATCCCCCCGAGGAGCGGGGGCCCTACGAGCAGTACTTC
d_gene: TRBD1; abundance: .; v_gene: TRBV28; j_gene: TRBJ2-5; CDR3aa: CASGRDRGVDKTQYF; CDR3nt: TGTGCCAGCGGAAGAGACAGGGGGGTAGATAAGACCCAGTACTTC
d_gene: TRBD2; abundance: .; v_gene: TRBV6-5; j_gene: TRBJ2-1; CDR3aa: CASTPAGVEYNEQFF; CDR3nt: TGTGCCAGCACCCCAGCGGGAGTTGAGTACAATGAGCAGTTCTTC
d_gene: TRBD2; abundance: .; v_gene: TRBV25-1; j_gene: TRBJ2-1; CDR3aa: CASSVFRDYSYNEQFF; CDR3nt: TGTGCCAGCAGTGTTTTCCGGGACTACTCCTACAATGAGCAGTTCTTC
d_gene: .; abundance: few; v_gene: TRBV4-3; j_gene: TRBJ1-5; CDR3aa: CASSQETRGDQPQHF; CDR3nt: TGCGCCAGCAGCCAAGAAACCAGGGGCGATCAGCCCCAGCATTTT
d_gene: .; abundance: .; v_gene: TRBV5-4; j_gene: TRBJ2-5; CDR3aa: CASSLYSGETQYF; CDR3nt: TGTGCCAGCAGCTTGTATTCCGGGGAGACCCAGTACTTC
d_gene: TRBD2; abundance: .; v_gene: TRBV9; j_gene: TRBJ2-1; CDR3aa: CASSRGTIQFF; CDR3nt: TGTGCCAGCAGCCGGGGGACTATACAGTTCTTC
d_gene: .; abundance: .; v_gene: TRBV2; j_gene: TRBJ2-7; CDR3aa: CASSDTGSYEQYF; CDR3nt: TGTGCCAGCAGTGATACAGGGTCCTACGAGCAGTACTTC
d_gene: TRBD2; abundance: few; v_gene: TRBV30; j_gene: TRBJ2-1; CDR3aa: CAWSVQVWTSGRNEQFF; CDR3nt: TGTGCCTGGAGTGTACAAGTTTGGACTAGCGGGAGGAATGAGCAGTTCTTC
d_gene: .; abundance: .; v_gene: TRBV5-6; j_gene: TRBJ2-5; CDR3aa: CASTPGGRETQYF; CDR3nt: TGTGCCAGCACTCCGGGGGGCCGGGAGACCCAGTACTTC
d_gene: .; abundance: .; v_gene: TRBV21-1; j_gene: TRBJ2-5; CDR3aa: CASSKGGPQETQYF; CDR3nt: TGTGCCAGCAGCAAAGGGGGGCCTCAAGAGACCCAGTACTTC
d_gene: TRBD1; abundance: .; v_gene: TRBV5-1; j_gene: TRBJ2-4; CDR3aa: CASSLLYRGRSAGLAKNIQYF; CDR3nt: TGCGCCAGCAGCTTGCTCTACAGGGGGCGGTCAGCGGGGCTAGCCAAAAACATTCAGTACTTC
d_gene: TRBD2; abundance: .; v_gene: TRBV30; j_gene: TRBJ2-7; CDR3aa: CAWEPRSGTTSYEQYF; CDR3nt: TGTGCCTGGGAACCACGAAGCGGGACCACCTCCTACGAGCAGTACTTC
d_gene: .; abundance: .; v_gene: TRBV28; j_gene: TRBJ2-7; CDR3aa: CASSFPGAVEGEQYF; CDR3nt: TGTGCCAGCAGTTTCCCGGGAGCAGTGGAGGGCGAGCAGTACTTC
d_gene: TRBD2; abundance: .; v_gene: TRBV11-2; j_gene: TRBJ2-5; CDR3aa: CASSQHPTSEETQYF; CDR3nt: TGTGCCAGCAGCCAGCATCCCACTAGCGAAGAGACCCAGTACTTC
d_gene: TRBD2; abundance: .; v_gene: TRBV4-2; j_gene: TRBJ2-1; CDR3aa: CASSQVPVAGGPNEQFF; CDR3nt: TGTGCCAGCAGCCAAGTCCCCGTAGCGGGAGGGCCCAATGAGCAGTTCTTC
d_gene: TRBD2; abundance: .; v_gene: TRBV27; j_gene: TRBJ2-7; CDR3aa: CASSPGLAQYEQYF; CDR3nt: TGTGCCAGTAGCCCGGGACTAGCGCAGTACGAGCAGTACTTC
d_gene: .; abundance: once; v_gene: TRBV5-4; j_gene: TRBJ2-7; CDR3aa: CASSGTEAGTYEQYF; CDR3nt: TGTGCCAGCAGCGGGACGGAGGCGGGAACCTACGAGCAGTACTTC
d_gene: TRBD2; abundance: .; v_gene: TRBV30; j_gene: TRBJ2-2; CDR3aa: CAWSGLRGRAFNTGELFF; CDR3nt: TGTGCCTGGAGTGGGCTTCGGGGGAGGGCCTTTAACACCGGGGAGCTGTTTTTT
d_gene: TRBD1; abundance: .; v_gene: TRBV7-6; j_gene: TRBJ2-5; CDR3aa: CASSLVRGLETQYF; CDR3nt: TGTGCCAGCAGCTTAGTCAGGGGGCTAGAGACCCAGTACTTC
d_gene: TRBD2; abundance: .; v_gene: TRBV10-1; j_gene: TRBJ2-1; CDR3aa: CASSDLTSGSYNEQFF; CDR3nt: TGCGCCAGCAGTGACCTGACTAGCGGGAGTTATAATGAGCAGTTCTTC
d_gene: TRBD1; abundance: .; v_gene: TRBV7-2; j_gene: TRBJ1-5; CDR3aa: CASSLGTGTRNQPQHF; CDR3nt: TGTGCCAGCAGCTTGGGGACAGGGACCCGCAATCAGCCCCAGCATTTT
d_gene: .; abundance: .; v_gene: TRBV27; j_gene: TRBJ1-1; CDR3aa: CASSLTVNTEAFF; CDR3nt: TGTGCCAGCAGTTTAACGGTGAACACTGAAGCTTTCTTT
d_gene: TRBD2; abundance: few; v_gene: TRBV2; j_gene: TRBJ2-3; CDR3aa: CASSAAGGTTDTQYF; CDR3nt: TGTGCCAGCAGTGCAGCGGGAGGGACCACAGATACGCAGTATTTT
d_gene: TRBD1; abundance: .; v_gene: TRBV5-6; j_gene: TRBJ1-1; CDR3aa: CASSLAGTVTFF; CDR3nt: TGTGCCAGCAGCTTGGCCGGGACAGTAACTTTCTTT
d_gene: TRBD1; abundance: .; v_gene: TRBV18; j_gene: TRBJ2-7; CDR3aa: CASSQDRAYEQYF; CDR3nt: TGTGCCAGCTCACAAGACAGGGCCTACGAGCAGTACTTC
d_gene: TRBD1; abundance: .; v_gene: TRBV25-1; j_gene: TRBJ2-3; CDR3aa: CASSGQGTDTQYF; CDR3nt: TGTGCCAGCAGTGGACAGGGAACAGATACGCAGTATTTT
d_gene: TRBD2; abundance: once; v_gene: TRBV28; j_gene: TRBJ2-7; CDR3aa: CASTRPPSGIAYEQYF; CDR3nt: TGTGCCAGCACCCGCCCCCCTAGCGGGATAGCCTACGAGCAGTACTTC
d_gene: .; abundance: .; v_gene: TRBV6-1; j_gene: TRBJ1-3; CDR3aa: CASSQGASGNTIYF; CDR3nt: TGTGCCAGCAGCCAGGGTGCCTCTGGAAACACCATATATTTT
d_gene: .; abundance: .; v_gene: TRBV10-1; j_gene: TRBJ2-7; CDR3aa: CASSGGEGQTYEQYF; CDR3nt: TGCGCCAGCAGTGGTGGGGAGGGACAAACCTACGAGCAGTACTTC
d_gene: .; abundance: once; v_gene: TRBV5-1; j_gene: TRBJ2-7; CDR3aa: CASSPGRSPAYEQYF; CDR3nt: TGCGCCAGCAGCCCGGGTCGTAGCCCCGCCTACGAGCAGTACTTC
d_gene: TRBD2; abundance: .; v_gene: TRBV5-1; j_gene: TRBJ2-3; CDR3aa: CASSLPLAGDTDTQYF; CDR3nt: TGCGCCAGCAGCTTGCCGTTAGCGGGAGACACAGATACGCAGTATTTT
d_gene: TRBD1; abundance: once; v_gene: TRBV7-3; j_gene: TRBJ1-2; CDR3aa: CASSWTGGYGYTF; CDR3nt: TGTGCCAGCAGCTGGACAGGGGGGTATGGCTACACCTTC
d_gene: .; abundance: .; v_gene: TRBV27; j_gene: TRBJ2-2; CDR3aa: CASSSRLETGELFF; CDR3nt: TGTGCCAGCAGTTCCCGACTAGAGACCGGGGAGCTGTTTTTT
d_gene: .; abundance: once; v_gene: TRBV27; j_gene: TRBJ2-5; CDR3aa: CASSLSLEETQYF; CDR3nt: TGTGCCAGCAGTTTATCCCTAGAAGAGACCCAGTACTTC
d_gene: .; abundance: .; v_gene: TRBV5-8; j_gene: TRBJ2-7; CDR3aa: CASSSDSREQYF; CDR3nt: TGTGCCAGCAGCTCGGATTCTAGAGAGCAGTACTTC
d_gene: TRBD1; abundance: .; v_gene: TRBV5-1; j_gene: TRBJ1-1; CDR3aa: CASSGDRGGEAFF; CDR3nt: TGCGCCAGCAGCGGGGACAGGGGTGGTGAAGCTTTCTTT
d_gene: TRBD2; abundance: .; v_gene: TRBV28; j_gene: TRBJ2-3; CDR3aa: CASSLSGRWGGSSTDTQYF; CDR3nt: TGTGCCAGCAGTCTAAGCGGGAGATGGGGGGGCTCAAGCACAGATACGCAGTATTTT
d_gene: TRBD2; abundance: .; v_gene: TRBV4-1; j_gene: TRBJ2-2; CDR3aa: CASRRGSGAGELFF; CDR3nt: TGCGCCAGCAGGCGCGGGAGTGGGGCCGGGGAGCTGTTTTTT
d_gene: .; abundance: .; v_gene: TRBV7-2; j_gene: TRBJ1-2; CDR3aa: CASSLVSYNGYTF; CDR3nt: TGTGCCAGCAGCTTAGTATCCTATAATGGCTACACCTTC
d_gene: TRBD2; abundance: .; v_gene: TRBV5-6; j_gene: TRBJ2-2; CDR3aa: CASSARDSGRARGELFF; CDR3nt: TGTGCCAGCAGCGCCCGGGATAGCGGGAGGGCCCGGGGGGAGCTGTTTTTT
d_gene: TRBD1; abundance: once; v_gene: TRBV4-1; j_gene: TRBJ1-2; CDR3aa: CASSRGTGDASGYTF; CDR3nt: TGCGCCAGCAGCCGAGGGACAGGGGACGCGAGTGGCTACACCTTC
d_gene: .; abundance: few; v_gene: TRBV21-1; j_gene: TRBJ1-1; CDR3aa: CASNPTGVNTEAFF; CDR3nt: TGTGCCAGCAATCCCACAGGGGTGAACACTGAAGCTTTCTTT
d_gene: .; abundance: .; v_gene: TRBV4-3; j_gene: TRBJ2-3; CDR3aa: CASSQAPAASRRTDTQYF; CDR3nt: TGCGCCAGCAGCCAAGCACCCGCGGCTAGCCGGCGCACAGATACGCAGTATTTT
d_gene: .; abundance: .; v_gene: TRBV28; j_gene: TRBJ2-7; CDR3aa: CASSSEPKSRSGYEQYF; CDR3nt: TGTGCCAGCAGTTCCGAACCCAAGAGTAGGTCCGGGTACGAGCAGTACTTC
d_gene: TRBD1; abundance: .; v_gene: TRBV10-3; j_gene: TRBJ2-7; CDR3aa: CAISGQGIGYEQYF; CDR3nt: TGTGCCATCAGCGGACAGGGAATAGGTTACGAGCAGTACTTC
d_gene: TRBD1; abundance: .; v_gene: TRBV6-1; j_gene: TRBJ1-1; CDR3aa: CASRGPDRETEAFF; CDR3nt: TGTGCCAGCAGGGGACCGGACAGGGAAACTGAAGCTTTCTTT
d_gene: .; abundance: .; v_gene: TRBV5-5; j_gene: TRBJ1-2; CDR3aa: CASSLDRNYGYTF; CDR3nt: TGTGCCAGCAGCTTGGACAGAAACTATGGCTACACCTTC
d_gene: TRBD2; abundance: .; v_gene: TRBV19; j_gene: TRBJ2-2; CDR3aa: CASSGLAGGPGTGELFF; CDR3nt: TGTGCCAGTAGCGGACTAGCGGGAGGGCCTGGGACCGGGGAGCTGTTTTTT
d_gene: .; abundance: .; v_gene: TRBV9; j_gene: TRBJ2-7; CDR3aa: CASSVAGNQRFYEQYF; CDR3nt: TGTGCCAGCAGCGTAGCAGGGAATCAGAGATTCTACGAGCAGTACTTC
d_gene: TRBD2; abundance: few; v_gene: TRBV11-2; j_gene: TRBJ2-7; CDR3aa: CASSEPLAGDVSPYEQYF; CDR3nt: TGTGCCAGCAGTGAACCACTAGCGGGAGATGTATCCCCCTACGAGCAGTACTTC
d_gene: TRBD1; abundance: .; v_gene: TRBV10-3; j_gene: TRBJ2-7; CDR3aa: CAISDWGQGTYEQYF; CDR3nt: TGTGCCATCAGTGACTGGGGACAGGGGACCTACGAGCAGTACTTC
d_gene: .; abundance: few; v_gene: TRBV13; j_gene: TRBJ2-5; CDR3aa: CASSLFGGQETQYF; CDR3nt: TGTGCCAGCAGCTTATTCGGCGGCCAAGAGACCCAGTACTTC
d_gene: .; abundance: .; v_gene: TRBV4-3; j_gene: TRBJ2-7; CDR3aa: CASSQAVHKRPYEQYF; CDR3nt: TGCGCCAGCAGCCAAGCGGTCCATAAGCGTCCCTACGAGCAGTACTTC
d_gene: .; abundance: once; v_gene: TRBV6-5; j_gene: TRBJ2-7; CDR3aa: CASSYGRGKGDYEQYF; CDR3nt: TGTGCCAGCAGTTATGGGCGGGGGAAGGGGGACTACGAGCAGTACTTC
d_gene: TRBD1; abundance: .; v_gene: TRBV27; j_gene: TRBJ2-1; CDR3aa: CASSLGQVLYNEQFF; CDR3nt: TGTGCCAGCAGTTTGGGACAGGTATTATACAATGAGCAGTTCTTC